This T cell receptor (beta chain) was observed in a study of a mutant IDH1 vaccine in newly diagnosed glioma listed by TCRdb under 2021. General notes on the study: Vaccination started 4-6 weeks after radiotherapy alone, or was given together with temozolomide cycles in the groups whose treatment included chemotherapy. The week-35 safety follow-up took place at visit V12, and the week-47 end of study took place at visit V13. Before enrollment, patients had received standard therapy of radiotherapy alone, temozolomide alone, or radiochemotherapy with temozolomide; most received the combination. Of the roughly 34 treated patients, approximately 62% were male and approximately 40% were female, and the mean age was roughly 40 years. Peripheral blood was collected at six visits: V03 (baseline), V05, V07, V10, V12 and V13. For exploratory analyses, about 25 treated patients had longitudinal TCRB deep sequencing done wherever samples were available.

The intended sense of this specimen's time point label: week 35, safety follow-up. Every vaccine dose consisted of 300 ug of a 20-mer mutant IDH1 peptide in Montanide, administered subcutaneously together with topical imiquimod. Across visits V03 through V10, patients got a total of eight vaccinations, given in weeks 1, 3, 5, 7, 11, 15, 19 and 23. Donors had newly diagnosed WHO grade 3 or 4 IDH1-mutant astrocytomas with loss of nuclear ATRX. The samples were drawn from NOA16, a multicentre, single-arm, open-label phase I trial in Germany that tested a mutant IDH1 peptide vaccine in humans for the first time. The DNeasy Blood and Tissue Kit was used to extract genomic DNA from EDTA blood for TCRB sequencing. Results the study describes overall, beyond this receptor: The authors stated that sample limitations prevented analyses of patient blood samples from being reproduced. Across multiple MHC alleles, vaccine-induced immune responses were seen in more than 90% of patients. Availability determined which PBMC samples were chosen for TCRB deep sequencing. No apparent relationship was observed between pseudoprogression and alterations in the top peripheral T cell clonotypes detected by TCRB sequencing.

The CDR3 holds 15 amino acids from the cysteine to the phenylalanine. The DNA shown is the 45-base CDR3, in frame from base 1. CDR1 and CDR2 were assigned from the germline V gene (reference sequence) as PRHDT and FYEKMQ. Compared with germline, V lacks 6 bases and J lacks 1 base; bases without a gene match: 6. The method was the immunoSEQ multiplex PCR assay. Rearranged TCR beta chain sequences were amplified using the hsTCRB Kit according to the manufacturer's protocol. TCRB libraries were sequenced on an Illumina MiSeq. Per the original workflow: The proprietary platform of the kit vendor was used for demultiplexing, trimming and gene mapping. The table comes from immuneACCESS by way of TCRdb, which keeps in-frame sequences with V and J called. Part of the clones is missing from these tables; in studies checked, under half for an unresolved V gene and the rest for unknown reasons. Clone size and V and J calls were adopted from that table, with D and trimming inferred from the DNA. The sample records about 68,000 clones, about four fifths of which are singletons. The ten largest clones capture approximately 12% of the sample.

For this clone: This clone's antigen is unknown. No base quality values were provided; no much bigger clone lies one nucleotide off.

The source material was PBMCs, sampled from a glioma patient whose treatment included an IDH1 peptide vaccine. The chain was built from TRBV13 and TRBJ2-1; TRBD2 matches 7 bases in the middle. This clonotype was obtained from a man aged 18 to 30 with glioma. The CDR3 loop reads CASRGEGRSYNEQFF. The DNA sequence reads TGTGCCAGCAGAGGGGAGGGCCGATCCTACAATGAGCAGTTCTTC.